This T cell receptor (beta chain) was sequenced in a study of T cell responses to AZD1222 COVID-19 vaccine. General study results and limits: CD4 TCRs linked to vaccination spanned spike, dominating at 160-218 and 743-854. At baseline, seropositivity was found in only a handful of AZD1222 recipients.

V lost 5 bases and J lost 0, with 8 bases in between. Germline V lookup: CDR1 MNHEY, CDR2 SVGAGI. This CDR3 region has 14 residues. Profiled with immunoSEQ multiplex PCR; TCRdb holds only in-frame clones, not every one. This sample yields 150,000 to 190,000 clones, of which just over 90% are seen a single time; less than 2% belongs to the top ten. A word on this clone: The antigen remains undetermined.

The chain couples TRBV6-5 to TRBJ1-5, with a tentative D call TRBD1 (5 bases). The source material was peripheral blood, sampled on day 0 of AZD1222 vaccination. This TCR derives from an adult in good health. This CDR3 reads CASSPGNSNQPQHF. The CDR3 DNA sequence: TGTGCCAGCAGTCCAGGGAATAGCAATCAGCCCCAGCATTTT.